Listed here are 5 T cell receptor beta chains from one sample, sequenced in a study of cytomegalovirus exposure and HLA in healthy donors. Here immunoSEQ multiplex PCR was the method, and the copy in TCRdb shows in-frame clones only, minus some. The sample includes 90,000 to 140,000 clones, about 88% seen only once; the top ten take over 3%. The sample was PBMCs. The source of these receptors is a woman aged 18-35 years in good health and CMV-seropositive.

J is TRBJ2-7 and V is TRBV4-1, with TRBD1 as a possible D gene (7 bases). The CDR3 totals 17 residues. V lost 0 bases to trimming and J lost 3 bases, with 18 bases between them. Germline V gives CDR1 MGHRA, CDR2 YSYEKL. The CDR3 loop reads CASSQDLGPGGRYEQYF. In nucleotides, the CDR3 is TGCGCCAGCAGCCAAGATCTTGGCCCAGGGGGGCGCTACGAGCAGTACTTC.

This chain connects TRBV28 to TRBJ1-2, with 8 nucleotides matching TRBD1. The trim removed 3 bases at V and 4 bases at J, leaving 13 bases unmatched. This CDR3 contains 17 residues. In germline, CDR1 is MDHEN, CDR2 SYDVKM. The CDR3 is CASSFGDGVQGVYGYTF. CDR3 coding DNA: TGTGCCAGCAGTTTTGGGGACGGGGTACAGGGGGTCTATGGCTACACCTTC.

CDR3 region: CASNSNRTLYEQYF. The CDR3 DNA sequence: TGTGCCAGCAATTCCAACAGGACCCTCTACGAGCAGTACTTC. V is TRBV27 and J is TRBJ2-7; D is perhaps TRBD1 (5 bases). The germline V gene encodes CDR1 MNHEY and CDR2 SMNVEV (reference sequence). Trimming cost V 7 bases and J 3 bases, with 16 bases left between them. CDR3 size: 14 residues.

The V gene is TRBV9, the J gene TRBJ2-4; the match to TRBD2 covers 7 bases. The CDR3 totals 17 residues. Germline loops: CDR1 SGDLS, CDR2 YYNGEE. Germline trimming cut 3 bases from V and 8 bases from J; bases unmatched to any gene: 17. In DNA form, the CDR3 reads TGTGCCAGCAGCGCCAGTACGGTGGGGAGGGGAACAGACATTCAGTACTTC. Protein: CASSASTVGRGTDIQYF.

The J gene is TRBJ1-2, the V gene TRBV10-2, with 7 bases lining up with TRBD1. Trimming cost V 7 bases and J 7 bases; bases outside gene matches: 6. Germline loops: CDR1 WSHSY, CDR2 SAAADI. The CDR3 has 12 residues. The CDR3 DNA reads TGCGCCAGCACTCAAGACAGGGTTGGCTACACCTTC. Protein sequence: CASTQDRVGYTF.